These T cell receptor beta chains were read from a single sample in a study of shared clonotypes between healthy human individuals. The repertoire was sequenced with immunoSEQ multiplex PCR; TCRdb's copy has only in-frame clones and lacks some. The data show fewer than 3 million clones, just under 95% seen once. Sequencing was performed on naive CD4+ T cells from PBMCs. The receptors derive from a man younger than 35 in good health. Some clones in this sample may be carry-over from other donors' samples. CDR3s include the opening cysteine and the closing phenylalanine or tryptophan. D genes are given only for firm matches. Part of the rows lack a size; the others show once, few, many or a class for expanded clones.

J gene,D gene,clone size,V gene,CDR3 DNA,CDR3 protein
TRBJ2-1,TRBD2,.,TRBV5-1,TGCGCCAGCAGCTTGGTGGTAGCGGGAGCCTACAATGAGCAGTTCTTC,CASSLVVAGAYNEQFF
TRBJ2-7,.,.,TRBV6-5,TGTGCCAGCAGTTACTATTGGGGAAACTACGAGCAGTACTTC,CASSYYWGNYEQYF
TRBJ1-2,TRBD1,.,TRBV19,TGTGCCAGTAGTTTCCAAGGACAGGGAGCAGGCTACACCTTC,CASSFQGQGAGYTF
TRBJ2-5,TRBD2,.,TRBV6-7,TGTGCCAGCAGTTACCCGGGAAATGGGCAGCTCCCTCCTAGCGGGAGGGGGGAGACCCAGTACTTC,CASSYPGNGQLPPSGRGETQYF
TRBJ2-7,TRBD2,.,TRBV19,TGTGCCAGCACTAGCGGGTACTCCTACGAGCAGTACTTC,CASTSGYSYEQYF
TRBJ2-7,TRBD2,.,TRBV7-3,TGTGCCAGCAGCTTACTAGCGGGAGACCACGAGCAGTACTTC,CASSLLAGDHEQYF
TRBJ1-1,.,.,TRBV10-3,TGTGCCATCAGTTCACGGGCCCCAGGATCGAACACTGAAGCTTTCTTT,CAISSRAPGSNTEAFF
TRBJ2-2,.,.,TRBV5-1,TGCGCCAGCAGTATTGAGGGGTTAACAATCGGGGAGCTGTTTTTT,CASSIEGLTIGELFF
TRBJ1-5,.,once,TRBV28,TGTGCCAGCAGGACCCCCTCTAGCAATCAGCCCCAGCATTTT,CASRTPSSNQPQHF
TRBJ2-2,TRBD1,.,TRBV4-1,TGCGCCAGCAGCCAAGATCCATCTGGGACAGGGCGATTCGGGGAGCTGTTTTTT,CASSQDPSGTGRFGELFF
TRBJ2-5,.,.,TRBV7-2,TGTGCCAGCAGCTTAGGGCGACAAGGGACCGGGGAGACCCAGTACTTC,CASSLGRQGTGETQYF
TRBJ2-7,TRBD2,.,TRBV5-1,TGCGCCAGCAGGACTAGCGGGATCGTCGACGAGCAGTACTTC,CASRTSGIVDEQYF
TRBJ2-7,.,.,TRBV5-1,TGCGCCAGCAGCTTGGCAACATCGAGAGGTCACGAGCAGTACTTC,CASSLATSRGHEQYF
TRBJ2-7,TRBD2,.,TRBV5-1,TGCGCCAGCAGCTATGACCGGGACTACTACGAGCAGTACTTC,CASSYDRDYYEQYF
TRBJ2-3,.,.,TRBV11-3,TGTGCCAGCAGCTCTGAGAGCGGGGATACGCAGTATTTT,CASSSESGDTQYF
TRBJ2-5,.,.,TRBV28,TGTGCCATCTCGGGGTGGGATACAACGGAGACCCAGTACTTC,CAISGWDTTETQYF
TRBJ1-2,.,.,TRBV30,TGTGCCTGGAGTGTCGGTCAGGGCCACTATGGCTACACCTTC,CAWSVGQGHYGYTF
TRBJ1-3,.,.,TRBV28,TGTGCCAGTCAAACCGGGACCGGTGGAAACACCATATATTTT,CASQTGTGGNTIYF
TRBJ2-3,.,.,TRBV25-1,TGTGCCAGCAGTGAATACTCCCCAGATACGCAGTATTTT,CASSEYSPDTQYF
TRBJ2-1,.,few,TRBV7-9,TGTGCCAGCAGCTTGAATTCCGATGAGCAGTTCTTC,CASSLNSDEQFF
TRBJ2-5,.,.,TRBV9,TGTGCCAGCAGCGTAGAGGCAGGACTGAAGACCCAGTACTTC,CASSVEAGLKTQYF
TRBJ2-7,.,.,TRBV4-1,TGCGCCAGCAGCTTACCCGGGGGCGAGCAGTACTTC,CASSLPGGEQYF
TRBJ2-2,.,once,TRBV5-1,TGCGCCAGCAGCCTTCGGGGGAAGGACGGGGAGCTGTTTTTT,CASSLRGKDGELFF
TRBJ2-7,.,.,TRBV19,TGTGCCAGTAGAGACACAAATTCCTACGAGCAGTACTTC,CASRDTNSYEQYF
TRBJ1-1,.,few,TRBV16,TGTGCCAGCAGCCCAATTCGGGGCACTGAAGCTTTCTTT,CASSPIRGTEAFF
TRBJ2-5,.,.,TRBV5-1,TGCGCCAGCAGTAAAGGCGGGGTCCAAGAGACCCAGTACTTC,CASSKGGVQETQYF
TRBJ2-5,TRBD2,.,TRBV5-3,TGTGCCAGAAGATGGGCTAGCGGGAGTTTTGAGACCCAGTACTTC,CARRWASGSFETQYF
TRBJ2-7,.,.,TRBV28,TGTGCCAGCAGCCTATCAACCATGCCCGGGGCCCTCGAGCAGTACTTC,CASSLSTMPGALEQYF
TRBJ2-3,TRBD2,.,TRBV7-2,TGTGCCAGCAGCTTAGTGGGTAGCGGGAGGGGACCGGATACGCAGTATTTT,CASSLVGSGRGPDTQYF
TRBJ2-6,.,.,TRBV19,TGTGCCAGTAGTCTTGCGTCTGGGGCCAACGTCCTGACTTTC,CASSLASGANVLTF
TRBJ2-3,TRBD1,.,TRBV14,TGTGCCAGCAGCCAAGTGGGGACAGGGGCCAGGAATACGCAGTATTTT,CASSQVGTGARNTQYF
TRBJ2-7,.,.,TRBV2,TGTGCCAGCAGGATTGGGGGTACCTACGAGCAGTACTTC,CASRIGGTYEQYF
TRBJ2-2,TRBD1,.,TRBV19,TGTGCCAGTGAAAACAGGGGATACACCGGGGAGCTGTTTTTT,CASENRGYTGELFF